This T cell receptor beta chain was recorded in a study of T cell repertoires in cytomegalovirus infection. At the level of the study: Matching HLA type and CMV infection were both indicated by public TCR beta signatures.

From the reads, TCRdb called clonotypes with MiXCR, one entry per CDR3 protein. The sample lists under 600,000 distinct CDR3 sequences; approximately 15% were seen once. Overall study findings and caveats: Summed frequency of public TCR beta families distinguished CMV carriers with the relevant HLA. What dominated the ex vivo response were HLA-C-restricted CMV-specific TCR beta clonotypes.

The CDR3 loop spans 13 amino acids. Trimming stripped 6 bases from V and 1 base from J, with 9 bases between. This clonotype showed up just a few times. Its specificity is not known. The sample was CD8+ T cells from PBMCs. This chain connects TRBV12-3 or TRBV12-4 to TRBJ1-1; no clear D gene. The source is a human donor in good health (CMV status not recorded). Some clones in this sample may be carry-over from other donors' samples. CDR3 amino acids: CASSIHPNTEAFF. CDR3 in DNA: TGTGCCAGCAGCATACACCCGAACACTGAAGCTTTCTTT.